A selection of T cell receptor beta chains follows, all from one sample in a study of PD-L1 blockade in urothelial cancer. Here immunoSEQ multiplex PCR was the method, and the copy in TCRdb shows in-frame clones only, minus some. Counted here are 20,000 to 25,000 clones, around 89% occurring once; the ten biggest clones make up about 16%. The material sequenced was PBMCs, taken around atezolizumab (anti-PD-L1) treatment. These receptors originate from a woman aged 60-75 years with urothelial cancer. Each CDR3 is given with its conserved first and last residue. The order of the fields is V gene, D gene, J gene, CDR3 DNA, CDR3 protein. D genes are given only for firm matches.

V: TRBV2
D: .
J: TRBJ2-6
DNA: TGTGCCAGCAGTGAACAGGGGTCACCCTTCTCTGGGGCCAACGTCCTGACTTTC
CDR3: CASSEQGSPFSGANVLTF

V: TRBV19
D: TRBD2
J: TRBJ2-1
DNA: TGTGCCAGTAGTATATCTAGCGGGTACAGGGATCAGCAGTTCTTC
CDR3: CASSISSGYRDQQFF

V: TRBV19
D: .
J: TRBJ2-3
DNA: TGTGCCAGTAGTGTTGACAGCCGCACAGATACGCAGTATTTT
CDR3: CASSVDSRTDTQYF

V: TRBV18
D: TRBD1
J: TRBJ2-7
DNA: TGTGCCAGCTCACCGCGGCAGGGGGCGCAAACCTACGAGCAGTACTTC
CDR3: CASSPRQGAQTYEQYF

V: TRBV27
D: .
J: TRBJ2-1
DNA: TGTGCCAGCAGTTTTCGACAGGTCTACAATGAGCAGTTCTTC
CDR3: CASSFRQVYNEQFF

V: TRBV4-1
D: .
J: TRBJ2-1
DNA: TGCGCCAGCAGCCAACAGGGAAGCTCCTACAATGAGCAGTTCTTC
CDR3: CASSQQGSSYNEQFF

V: TRBV29-1
D: .
J: TRBJ2-5
DNA: TGCAGCTTTTCGCGACAGACCCAAGAGACCCAGTACTTC
CDR3: CSFSRQTQETQYF

V: TRBV7-9
D: TRBD1
J: TRBJ1-2
DNA: TGTGCCAGCAGCTCACGGACAGGGGACTATGGCTACACCTTC
CDR3: CASSSRTGDYGYTF

V: TRBV7-9
D: TRBD1
J: TRBJ1-4
DNA: TGTGCCAGCAGCTTAAGTCAGGGGGTAGGCGTGAATGAAAAACTGTTTTTT
CDR3: CASSLSQGVGVNEKLFF

V: TRBV6-1
D: TRBD2
J: TRBJ2-3
DNA: TGTGCCAGCAGTGAAATAGCGGGAGGGCCCTCGGGTACGCAGTATTTT
CDR3: CASSEIAGGPSGTQYF

V: TRBV5-1
D: .
J: TRBJ1-1
DNA: TGCGCCAGCAGCTTGTCGGAGGCATTGGGGAACACTGAAGCTTTCTTT
CDR3: CASSLSEALGNTEAFF

V: TRBV6-5
D: .
J: TRBJ2-7
DNA: TGTGCCAGCAGTCATCAGGGATCGTACGAGCAGTACTTC
CDR3: CASSHQGSYEQYF

V: TRBV10-1
D: .
J: TRBJ2-1
DNA: TGCGCCAGCAATCCATCCGGGACTTACTACAATGAGCAGTTCTTC
CDR3: CASNPSGTYYNEQFF

V: TRBV7-9
D: .
J: TRBJ1-4
DNA: TGTGCCAGCAGCTTAACCACTGCAAATGAAAAACTGTTTTTT
CDR3: CASSLTTANEKLFF

V: TRBV4-3
D: TRBD1
J: TRBJ2-5
DNA: TGCGCCAGCAGCCAAGGGACAGGGGCAGTAGGGGAGACCCAGTACTTC
CDR3: CASSQGTGAVGETQYF